Sequencing of this T cell receptor (beta chain) was carried out in a study of T cell clonotyping in hematopoietic cell transplantation. Data came from immunoSEQ multiplex PCR; TCRdb stores just in-frame clones and leaves some out. The profile covers just under 7,500 clones, with around 96% appearing a single time and 0.45% taken by the ten largest. Broader study findings: Few recipient clonotypes overlapped donors; over 95% were de novo at given depth.

This CDR3 has 14 residues. CDR1 is MDHEN, CDR2 SYDVKM, per germline. Unmatched junction bases numbered 7, after V lost 7 bases and J lost 6 bases. Concerning this clone itself: Antigen: not known.

The rearrangement links TRBV28 to TRBJ1-5; 9 bases line up with TRBD1. This sequence originates from a male patient aged 40 to 50 who had an allogeneic stem cell transplant from a related donor, so the T cells may come from the graft donor. Some clones in this sample may be carry-over from other donors' samples. Here the sequenced sample was PBMCs, taken 30 days after allogeneic stem cell transplant. The CDR3 DNA follows: TGTGCCAGCAATAACAGGGGGCCTGGTCAGCCCCAGCATTTT. As protein: CASNNRGPGQPQHF.